The 8 T cell receptor beta chains below were found in one sample sequenced in a study of blood T cells in healthy people across ages. A second PCR, run for about 7 to 11 cycles, used a sample-barcoded 5' primer plus a J-beta primer mix. TCRdb ran MiXCR on the 5' RACE reads and lists one entry per CDR3 protein. The top ten clones hold around 13% of a sample with over 950,000 distinct CDR3 sequences, more than 30% of them seen once. Source material: blood. Receptors originate from a man between 18 and 35 years old in good health.

V gene TRBV12-3 or TRBV12-4 combines with J gene TRBJ2-5, with D perhaps TRBD1 (6 bases). There are 15 residues in the CDR3. Deletions cut 4 bases from V and 11 bases from J, with 23 bases between. The chain's CDR3 is CASSWDTRGANEQYF. Written as DNA, the CDR3 is TGTGCCAGCAGTTGGGACACCCGAGGGGCTAATGAGCAGTACTTC.

This clonotype came up once. V is TRBV10-3 and J is TRBJ2-2, with TRBD2 matching 13 bases. Germline V gene sequence: CDR1 ENHRY, CDR2 SYGVKD. The CDR3 is 16 amino acids. V shed 8 bases and J 5 bases; nucleotides not matched to a gene: 8. CDR3 in amino acids: CAIQRTSGGGTGELFF. In DNA, the CDR3 is TGTGCCATCCAAAGGACTAGCGGGGGAGGTACCGGGGAGCTGTTTTTT.

This clonotype was seen ten or more times. The V and J genes are TRBV29-1 and TRBJ1-1; D gene uncertain. The CDR3 totals 14 residues. V was clipped by 5 bases and J by 0 bases, with 13 bases between them. Germline loops: CDR1 SQVTM, CDR2 ANQGSEA. As DNA, the CDR3 is TGCAGCGTTTCCCCCAGGCTAATGAACACTGAAGCTTTCTTT. This encodes CSVSPRLMNTEAFF.

There are a few counts of this clonotype. The V call is TRBV9, the J call TRBJ1-4; D gene ambiguous. CDR3 length equals 14 residues. Germline V lookup: CDR1 SGDLS, CDR2 YYNGEE. With 2 bases removed from V and 4 bases from J, the gap between germline ends came to 9 bases. The CDR3 sequence: CASSVGRSNEKLFF. The CDR3 DNA is TGTGCCAGCAGCGTCGGAAGGAGTAATGAAAAACTGTTTTTT.

This chain uses TRBV20-1 with TRBJ2-7, with TRBD1 matching 10 bases. V lost 6 bases and J lost 3; bases outside the gene matches: 2. CDR1 is DFQATT and CDR2 is SNEGSKA in the germline V gene (reference sequence). This CDR3 spans 12 amino acids. In DNA, the CDR3 is TGCAGTGCCGGACAGGGGGACTACGAGCAGTACTTC. Residues: CSAGQGDYEQYF.

This clonotype was observed a handful of times. This sequence joins TRBV25-1 and TRBJ1-6; D is unresolved. This CDR3 region has 14 residues. Between the trimmed V and J ends, which lost 10 bases and 8 bases, there was a span of 18 bases. Germline lookup yields CDR1 MGHDK and CDR2 SYGVNS. The CDR3 DNA reads TGTGCCACCCAAGATTCCCAGTACCATTCACCCCTCCACTTT. Amino acids: CATQDSQYHSPLHF.

This sequence joins TRBV20-1 and TRBJ2-1, with 8 positions matching TRBD2. CDR1 DFQATT and CDR2 SNEGSKA come from the germline V gene (reference sequence). Trimming removed 3 bases from V and 4 bases from J; junction bases left unmatched: 8. The CDR3 totals 15 residues. The CDR3 is CSASPQSGGYNEQFF. Here the CDR3 DNA reads TGCAGTGCTAGCCCCCAGAGCGGGGGATACAATGAGCAGTTCTTC.

J is TRBJ2-5 and V is TRBV29-1, with D possibly matching TRBD2 (6 bases). The CDR3 is 13 amino acids. V lost 4 bases and J 5 bases, leaving 14 bases between the germline ends. Per germline, CDR1 SQVTM and CDR2 ANQGSEA. For the CDR3, the DNA is TGCAGCGTTGTTAACCTACTAGCCGAGACCCAGTACTTC. Translated: CSVVNLLAETQYF.